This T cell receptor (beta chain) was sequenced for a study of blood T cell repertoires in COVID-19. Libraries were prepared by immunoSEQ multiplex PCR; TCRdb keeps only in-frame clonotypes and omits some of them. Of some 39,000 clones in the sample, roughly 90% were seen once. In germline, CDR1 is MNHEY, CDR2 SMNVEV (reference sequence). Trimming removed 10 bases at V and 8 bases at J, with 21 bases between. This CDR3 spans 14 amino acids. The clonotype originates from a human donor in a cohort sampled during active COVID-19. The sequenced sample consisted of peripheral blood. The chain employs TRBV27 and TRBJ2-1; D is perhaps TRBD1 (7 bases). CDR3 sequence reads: CATCPGGRIDEQFF. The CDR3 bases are TGTGCCACTTGTCCAGGGGGGCGTATTGATGAGCAGTTCTTC.